The 12 T cell receptor beta chains in this list originate from one sample, sequenced in a study of cytomegalovirus exposure and HLA in healthy donors. The PCR made use of 60 Vbeta and 13 Jbeta primers. The protocol was immunoSEQ multiplex PCR, while the TCRdb copy is restricted to in-frame clones and leaves out a portion. Of fewer than 110,000 clones listed, 60% to 75% are singletons. Input material: PBMCs. The receptors here all came from a man between 25 and 39 years old in good health and CMV-seronegative.

This chain joins TRBV30 and TRBJ2-3; 13 bases are a match to TRBD2. V lost 5 bases to trimming and J lost 4 bases; unmatched junction nucleotides: 6. The CDR3 is 15 residues long. Per the germline V gene, CDR1 is GTSNPN and CDR2 is SVGIG (reference sequence). The CDR3 loop reads CAWGGLAGNADTQYF. The CDR3 DNA reads TGTGCCTGGGGGGGACTAGCGGGGAACGCAGATACGCAGTATTTT. Full variable domain (outside the CDR3, taken from reference TRBV30 and TRBJ2-3): SQTIHQWPATLVQPVGSPLSLECTVEGTSNPNLYWYRQAAGRGLQLLFYSVGIGQISSEVPQNLSASRPQDRQFILSSKKLLLSDSGFYLCAWGGLAGNADTQYFGPGTRLTVL.

V gene TRBV7-3 combines with J gene TRBJ2-3, with TRBD1 matching 8 bases. CDR1 SGHTA and CDR2 FQGTGA come from the germline V gene. The junction had 2 bases not matched to a gene; V was cut back by 5 bases and J by 4 bases. The CDR3 runs to 13 residues. CDR3 sequence: CASSTDRADTQYF. The CDR3, as DNA: TGTGCCAGCAGCACGGACAGGGCAGATACGCAGTATTTT.

This clone has a single count. The chain employs TRBV28 and TRBJ2-7, with a tentative D call TRBD1 (6 bases). The CDR3 has 15 amino acids. Trimming left V 6 bases short and J 4 bases short, with 19 bases between. Germline loops: CDR1 MDHEN, CDR2 SYDVKM. As DNA, the CDR3 is TGTGCCAGCAGACCTAAAGGGGGTCCTCCGTACGAGCAGTACTTC. This codes for CASRPKGGPPYEQYF. The full variable domain, in which reference TRBV28 and TRBJ2-7 provide the parts outside the CDR3, is DVKVTQSSRYLVKRTGEKVFLECVQDMDHENMFWYRQDPGLGLRLIYFSYDVKMKEKGDIPEGYSVSREKKERFSLILESASTNQTSMYLCASRPKGGPPYEQYFGPGTRLTVT.

The chain recombines TRBV21-1 with TRBJ1-5. TRBV21-1 is tagged as a pseudogene. The CDR3 is made up of 15 amino acids. Written as DNA, the CDR3 is TGTGCCAGCACCTTGGACGGGGGAAGCAATCAGCCCCAGCATTTT. Protein product: CASTLDGGSNQPQHF.

This rearrangement joins TRBV19 to TRBJ2-1; tentatively, D is TRBD2 (6 bases). Germline V gene sequence: CDR1 LNHDA, CDR2 SQIVND (reference sequence). Trimming left V 1 base short and J 8 bases short, with 15 bases between. This CDR3 contains 15 residues. CDR3: CASSIGGTGRYEQFF. CDR3 nucleotides: TGTGCCAGTAGTATAGGAGGGACGGGGAGGTATGAGCAGTTCTTC.

The chain is built from TRBV29-1 and TRBJ2-3; 8 bases agree with TRBD2. Germline V lookup: CDR1 SQVTM, CDR2 ANQGSEA. The CDR3 runs 16 residues. The V and J ends lost 5 bases and 4 bases, in that order; junction bases with no gene match: 14. The CDR3 spells CSVIRDFPGGADTQYF. CDR3 nucleotide sequence: TGCAGCGTTATTAGGGACTTTCCCGGGGGGGCAGATACGCAGTATTTT.

This clone has just one count. V and J are TRBV2 and TRBJ2-1; 7 bases are shared with TRBD2. Germline CDR1 reads SNHLY; CDR2 reads FYNNEI. The CDR3 sequence is 15 residues long. Trimming removed 6 bases from V and 3 bases from J; junction bases left unmatched: 8. CDR3 sequence: CASRRGGRGYNEQFF. Written as DNA, the CDR3 is TGTGCCAGCAGACGCGGGGGACGAGGCTACAATGAGCAGTTCTTC.

This clone was observed a handful of times. The chain joins TRBV6-5 to TRBJ1-6; D call uncertain. Germline V gene sequence: CDR1 MNHEY, CDR2 SVGAGI. The length of the CDR3 is 14 residues. V lost 6 bases and J 3 bases, leaving 9 bases between the germline ends. The CDR3 nucleotides read TGTGCCAGCAGATTCCGGAGCTATAATTCACCCCTCCACTTT. Translation: CASRFRSYNSPLHF.

The chain couples TRBV7-2 to TRBJ1-2; possible D gene TRBD1, 5 bases. Trimming took 4 bases from V and 4 from J, leaving 13 bases between them. The CDR3 runs to 14 residues. Per the germline V gene, CDR1 is SGHTA and CDR2 is FQGNSA. CDR3 DNA: TGTGCCAGCAGCTCAAGCGGGGGATCCTATGGCTACACCTTC. This codes for CASSSSGGSYGYTF.

The chain has TRBV30 and TRBJ1-6; D is unclear. Germline V lookup: CDR1 GTSNPN, CDR2 SVGIG (reference sequence). Trimming left V 3 bases short and J 4 bases short, with 10 bases between. The CDR3 is 14 residues long. CDR3 amino acids: CAWSELVYNSPLHF. The CDR3 DNA sequence: TGTGCCTGGAGCGAGCTGGTTTATAATTCACCCCTCCACTTT.

Only a few counts were recorded for this clone. The chain links TRBV20-1 to TRBJ1-2; TRBD1 matches 7 bases. The length of the CDR3 is 10 residues. Germline CDR1 is DFQATT and CDR2 is SNEGSKA (reference sequence). The V segment lost 3 bases and the J segment 12 bases; nucleotides outside the gene matches: 4. CDR3 DNA: TGCAGTGCTAGGTCTACAGGGGACACCTTC. Translation: CSARSTGDTF.

This clone was counted once. V gene TRBV10-1 combines with J gene TRBJ1-1; D might be TRBD1 (5 bases). This CDR3 comprises 13 residues. Germline V lookup: CDR1 WNHNN, CDR2 SYGVQD (reference sequence). V was cut by 5 bases and J by 1 base, with 8 bases left in between. CDR3 DNA: TGCGCCAGCAGTCCTGGACAGAACACTGAAGCTTTCTTT. Translating gives CASSPGQNTEAFF.